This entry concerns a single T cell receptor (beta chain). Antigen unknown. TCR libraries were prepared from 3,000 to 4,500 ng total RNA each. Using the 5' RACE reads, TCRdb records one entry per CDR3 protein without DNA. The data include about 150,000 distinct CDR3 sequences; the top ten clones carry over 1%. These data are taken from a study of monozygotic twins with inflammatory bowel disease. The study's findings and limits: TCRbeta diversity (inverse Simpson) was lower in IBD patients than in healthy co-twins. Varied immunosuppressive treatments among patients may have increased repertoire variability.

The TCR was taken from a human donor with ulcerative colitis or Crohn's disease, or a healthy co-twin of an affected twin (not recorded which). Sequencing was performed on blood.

The CDR3: CASSFPRGRVENTEAFF. V usage is TRBV5-5 and J usage is TRBJ1-1. CDR3 length equals 17 residues. Germline V gives CDR1 SGHKS, CDR2 YYEKEE (reference sequence).